The clone carrying this TCR beta chain was recorded at least ten times. Its target is unknown. Time point meaning: longitudinal time-point 1 (baseline). The starting material, 2 million PBMCs stored at -80 C, gave rise to the unsorted libraries. The data belong to a study of neurological immune-mediated disorders. Each TCR transcript was tagged with a 10-nucleotide random UMI during 5'RACE. TCRdb re-called the 5' RACE reads through MiXCR, storing one row per CDR3 protein. Of 47,000 or so distinct CDR3 sequences listed, approximately 9.1% are singletons. Study observations and caveats: Whereas HTLV-1-associated myelopathy showed the most TCR clonal expansion, multiple sclerosis showed the least, with levels below those of healthy controls. The study found no CDR3 amino acid sequences shared by expanded clones across subjects, suggesting private repertoires in all groups.

The CDR3 sequence is 14 residues long. The germline V and J ends were trimmed by 6 bases and 0 bases, with 11 bases remaining between them. CDR1 DFQATT and CDR2 SNEGSKA come from the germline V gene (reference sequence). This TCR came from a woman aged 40-49 years in good health. Sequenced sample: PBMCs. The chain links TRBV20-1 to TRBJ2-2, with D possibly being TRBD1 or TRBD2 (6 bases each). CDR3 sequence (DNA): TGCAGTGCCTCCGGGGGCGCGAACACCGGGGAGCTGTTTTTT. Encoded protein: CSASGGANTGELFF.